The rows below give T cell receptor beta chains drawn from one sample of a study of blood T cell repertoires in COVID-19. Data came from immunoSEQ multiplex PCR; TCRdb stores just in-frame clones and leaves some out. The table has approximately 240,000 clones, nearly 90% seen once; the top ten hold 2% to 2.5%. Source material: peripheral blood. Receptors were obtained from a woman in her thirties or forties who had recovered from COVID-19. CDR3s include the opening cysteine and the closing phenylalanine or tryptophan. Each record gives: D gene, V gene, clone size, J gene, CDR3 DNA, CDR3 protein. The D gene is left open where the match is weak. Some rows have no size entry. The others give once, few or many, or a class for an expanded clone.

>TRBD1|TRBV5-4|.|TRBJ2-7
TGTGCCAGCAGCTTGGGGGGACAGGGGGGCGAGCAGTACTTC
CASSLGGQGGEQYF
>TRBD1|TRBV6-5|.|TRBJ2-7
TGTGCCAGCAGTTACTCGAGACAGGGTACCGAGCAGTACTTC
CASSYSRQGTEQYF
>TRBD1|TRBV13|.|TRBJ2-7
TGTGCCAGCAGCTTAAGTTGGGACAGGGGGCGATCCCTCCACGAGCAGTACTTC
CASSLSWDRGRSLHEQYF
>.|TRBV14|.|TRBJ2-2
TGTGCCAGCAGCCAAGTCCGGACAGTACACACCGGGGAGCTGTTTTTT
CASSQVRTVHTGELFF
>.|TRBV4-3|few|TRBJ2-3
TGCGCCAGCAGCCAAGAGCCGGTGGGGGCCCTAGATACGCAGTATTTT
CASSQEPVGALDTQYF
>.|TRBV15|.|TRBJ1-3
TGTGCCACCAGCAGAGATGTCATCGGAAACACCATATATTTT
CATSRDVIGNTIYF
>TRBD2|TRBV11-2|.|TRBJ2-7
TGTGCCAGCAGCTTAGTTCGGGGGGCCTACGAGCAGTACTTC
CASSLVRGAYEQYF
>TRBD1|TRBV5-1|.|TRBJ2-6
TGCGCCAGCAGCTTGCGGGGGACAGGGCGGCCTGGGGCCAACGTCCTGACTTTC
CASSLRGTGRPGANVLTF
>TRBD1|TRBV5-1|once|TRBJ1-6
TGCGCCAGCAGCATAGGGACAGGGGGCTATTCACCCCTCCACTTT
CASSIGTGGYSPLHF
>.|TRBV5-4|.|TRBJ2-2
TGTGCCAGCAGTCTTGTCGCAGGCACCGGGGAGCTGTTTTTT
CASSLVAGTGELFF
>.|TRBV5-1|.|TRBJ2-7
TGCGCCAGCAGGGATTTCGTGGGGGGCTCCTACGAGCAGTACTTC
CASRDFVGGSYEQYF
>TRBD1|TRBV19|many|TRBJ2-7
TGTGCCAGTAGTATCACAGGGGGGATCCACGAGCAGTACTTC
CASSITGGIHEQYF
>TRBD1|TRBV3-1/TRBV3-2|once|TRBJ1-5
TGTGCCAGCAGCCAAGCTCTGACGGACAGGGGTTCCAATCAGCCCCAGCATTTT
CASSQALTDRGSNQPQHF
>.|TRBV29-1|.|TRBJ2-7
TGCAGCGTTGGGACACCCTTGGAGCAGTACTTC
CSVGTPLEQYF
>TRBD2|TRBV5-1|.|TRBJ2-1
TGCGCCAGCAGCTTGGGGAGCGGGAGAGGGAACGAGCAGTTCTTC
CASSLGSGRGNEQFF